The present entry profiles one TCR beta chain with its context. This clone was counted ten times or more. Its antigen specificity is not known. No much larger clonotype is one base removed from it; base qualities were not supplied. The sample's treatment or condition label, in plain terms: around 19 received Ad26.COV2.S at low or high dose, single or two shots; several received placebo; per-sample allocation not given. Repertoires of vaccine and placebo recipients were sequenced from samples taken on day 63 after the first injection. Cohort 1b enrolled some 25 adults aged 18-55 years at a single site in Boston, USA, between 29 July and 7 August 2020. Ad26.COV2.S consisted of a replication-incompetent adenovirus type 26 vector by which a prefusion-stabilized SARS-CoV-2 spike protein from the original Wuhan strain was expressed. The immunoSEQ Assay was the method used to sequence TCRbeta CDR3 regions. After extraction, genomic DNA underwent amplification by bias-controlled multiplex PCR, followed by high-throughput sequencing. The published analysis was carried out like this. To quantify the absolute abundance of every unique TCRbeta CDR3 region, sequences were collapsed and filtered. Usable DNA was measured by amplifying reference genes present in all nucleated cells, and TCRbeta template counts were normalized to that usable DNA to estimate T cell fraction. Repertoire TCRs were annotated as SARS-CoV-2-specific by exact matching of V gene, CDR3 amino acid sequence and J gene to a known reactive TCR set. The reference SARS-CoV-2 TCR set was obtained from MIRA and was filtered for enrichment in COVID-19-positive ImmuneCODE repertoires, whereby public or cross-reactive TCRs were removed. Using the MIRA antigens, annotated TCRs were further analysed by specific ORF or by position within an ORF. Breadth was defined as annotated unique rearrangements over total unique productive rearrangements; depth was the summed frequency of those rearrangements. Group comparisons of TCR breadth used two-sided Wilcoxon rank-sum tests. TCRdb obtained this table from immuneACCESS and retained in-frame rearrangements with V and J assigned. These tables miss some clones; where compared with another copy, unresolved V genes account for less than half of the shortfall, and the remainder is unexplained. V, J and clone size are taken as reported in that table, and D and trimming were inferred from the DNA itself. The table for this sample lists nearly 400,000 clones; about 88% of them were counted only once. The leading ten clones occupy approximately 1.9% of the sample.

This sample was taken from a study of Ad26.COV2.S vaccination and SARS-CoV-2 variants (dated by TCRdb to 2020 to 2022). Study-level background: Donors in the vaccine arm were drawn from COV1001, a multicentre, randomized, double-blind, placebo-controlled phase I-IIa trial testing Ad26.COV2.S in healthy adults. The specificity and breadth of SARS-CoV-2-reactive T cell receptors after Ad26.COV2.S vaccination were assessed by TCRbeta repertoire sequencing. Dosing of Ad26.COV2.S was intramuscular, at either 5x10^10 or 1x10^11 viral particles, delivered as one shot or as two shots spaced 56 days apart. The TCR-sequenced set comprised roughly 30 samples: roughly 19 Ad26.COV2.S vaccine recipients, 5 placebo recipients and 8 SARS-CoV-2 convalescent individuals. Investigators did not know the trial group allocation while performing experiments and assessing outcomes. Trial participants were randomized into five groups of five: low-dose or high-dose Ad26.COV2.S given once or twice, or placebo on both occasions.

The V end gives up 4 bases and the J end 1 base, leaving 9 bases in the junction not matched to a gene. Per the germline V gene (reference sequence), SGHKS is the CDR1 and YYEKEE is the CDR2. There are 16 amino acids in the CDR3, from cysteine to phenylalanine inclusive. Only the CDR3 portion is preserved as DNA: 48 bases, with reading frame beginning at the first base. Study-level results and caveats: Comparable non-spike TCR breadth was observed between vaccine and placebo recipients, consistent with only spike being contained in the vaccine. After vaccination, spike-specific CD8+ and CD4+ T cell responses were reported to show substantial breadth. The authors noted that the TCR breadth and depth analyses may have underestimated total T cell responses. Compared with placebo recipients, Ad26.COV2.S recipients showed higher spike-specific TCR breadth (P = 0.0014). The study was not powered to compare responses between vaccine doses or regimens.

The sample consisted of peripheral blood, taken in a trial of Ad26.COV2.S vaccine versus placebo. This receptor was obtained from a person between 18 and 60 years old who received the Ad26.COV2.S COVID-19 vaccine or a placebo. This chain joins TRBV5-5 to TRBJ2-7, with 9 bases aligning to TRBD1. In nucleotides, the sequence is TGTGCCAGCAGCCTCGCCCCCGGGACAGGGTCCTACGAGCAGTACTTC. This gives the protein CASSLAPGTGSYEQYF. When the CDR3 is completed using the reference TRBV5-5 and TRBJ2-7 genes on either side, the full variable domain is DAGVTQSPTHLIKTRGQQVTLRCSPISGHKSVSWYQQVLGQGPQFIFQYYEKEERGRGNFPDRFSARQFPNYSSELNVNALLLGDSALYLCASSLAPGTGSYEQYFGPGTRLTVT.